The 26 T cell receptor beta chains below were found in one sample sequenced in a study of blood T cell repertoires in COVID-19. Data came from immunoSEQ multiplex PCR; TCRdb stores just in-frame clones and leaves some out. The sample carries around 260,000 clones, 75% to 90% recorded once. Specimen: peripheral blood. These receptors all stem from a middle-aged woman who had recovered from COVID-19.

The CDR3 sequence: CASSVTAGTGVGYTF. CDR3 DNA sequence: TGTGCCAGCAGCGTTACCGCCGGGACAGGGGTAGGCTACACCTTC. The V call is TRBV9, the J call TRBJ1-2; 10 nucleotides align to TRBD1. In germline, CDR1 is SGDLS, CDR2 YYNGEE. The CDR3 sequence is 15 residues long. Germline trimming cut 2 bases from V and 8 bases from J; bases unmatched to any gene: 9. Based on the CDR3 plus reference TRBV9 and TRBJ1-2, the full variable domain is DSGVTQTPKHLITATGQRVTLRCSPRSGDLSVYWYQQSLDQGLQFLIQYYNGEERAKGNILERFSAQQFPDLHSELNLSSLELGDSALYFCASSVTAGTGVGYTFGSGTRLTVV.

The genes are TRBV25-1 and TRBJ2-4, with 9 bases fitting TRBD1. Germline assignment: CDR1 MGHDK and CDR2 SYGVNS. The CDR3 is 16 residues long. V dropped 1 base and J dropped 7; count of bases not matched to a gene: 8. The CDR3 nucleotides are TGTGCCAGCAGTGAATGGACAGGGGAGAGGGGGAACATTCAGTACTTC. Encoded protein: CASSEWTGERGNIQYF.

For this clone: The sample carries other DNA sequences with the same CDR3. The chain has TRBV18 and TRBJ2-7; no definite D call. This CDR3 is built from 13 residues. CDR1 is KGHSH and CDR2 is LQKENI in the germline V gene. Trimming removed 6 bases from V and 3 bases from J, with 12 bases in between. In DNA form, the CDR3 reads TGTGCCAGCTCTCCTACCCCGAGCTACGAGCAGTACTTC. Translating gives CASSPTPSYEQYF.

V is TRBV6-5 and J is TRBJ1-1; 10 bases align to TRBD1. The CDR3 loop spans 13 amino acids. CDR1 and CDR2 from the germline V gene are MNHEY and SVGAGI. V shed 2 bases and J 10 bases; nucleotides not matched to a gene: 4. CDR3: CASSYGRDRGAFF. Here the CDR3 DNA reads TGTGCCAGCAGTTACGGGAGGGACAGGGGAGCTTTCTTT.

This clone was counted a single time. The chain employs TRBV30 and TRBJ1-3; 7 bases map to TRBD1. The CDR3 loop spans 17 amino acids. V trimming: 2 bases; J trimming: 4 bases; junction bases outside the gene matches: 14. Germline lookup yields CDR1 GTSNPN and CDR2 SVGIG (reference sequence). The CDR3 region is CAWSLGTGETRGNTIYF. The DNA for the CDR3 is TGTGCCTGGAGTTTGGGTACAGGGGAGACGAGGGGAAACACCATATATTTT. The whole variable domain, remainder taken from reference TRBV30 and TRBJ1-3, is SQTIHQWPATLVQPVGSPLSLECTVEGTSNPNLYWYRQAAGRGLQLLFYSVGIGQISSEVPQNLSASRPQDRQFILSSKKLLLSDSGFYLCAWSLGTGETRGNTIYFGEGSWLTVV.

This clone was seen once. The chain has TRBV9 and TRBJ2-3; a possible D gene is TRBD2 (6 bases). Germline CDR1 is SGDLS and CDR2 is YYNGEE. Trimming took off 1 base at V and 2 bases at J, with 8 bases between the two ends. The CDR3 sequence is 14 residues long. The CDR3 DNA sequence: TGTGCCAGCAGCGTACGGGGGAACACAGATACGCAGTATTTT. This encodes CASSVRGNTDTQYF.

This clone was observed once. The chain employs TRBV3-1 (or the pseudogene TRBV3-2) and TRBJ2-3; TRBD2 agrees at 10 bases. The germline V gene encodes CDR1 LGHDT and CDR2 YNNKEL (reference sequence). Trimming removed 3 bases from V and 0 bases from J; junction bases left unmatched: 6. The length of the CDR3 is 17 residues. The CDR3 is CASSHIAGGRSTDTQYF. The CDR3 DNA reads as TGTGCCAGCAGCCATATAGCGGGGGGCCGGAGCACAGATACGCAGTATTTT.

The gene calls are TRBV5-6 and TRBJ1-5, with D tentatively TRBD1 (5 bases). Germline V CDR1 and CDR2: SGHDT, YYEEEE. The V gene lost 4 bases and the J gene lost 5 bases, with 16 bases spanning the gap. CDR3 size: 15 residues. The CDR3 reads CASSRRPGGDQPQHF. The CDR3 bases are TGTGCCAGCAGCCGTCGACCGGGGGGAGATCAGCCCCAGCATTTT.

This sequence joins TRBV4-2 and TRBJ2-7; D may be TRBD1 (6 bases). The CDR3 spans 15 residues. The V end was cut by 4 bases, the J end by 0 bases, with 13 bases between. Germline V lookup: CDR1 LGHNA, CDR2 YNFKEQ. CDR3 bases: TGTGCCAGCAGCCTCACGACAGGAGCCTCCTACGAGCAGTACTTC. Its protein is CASSLTTGASYEQYF.

The rearrangement links TRBV7-9 to TRBJ2-1, with D tentatively TRBD1 (6 bases). This CDR3 has 15 amino acids. Germline CDR1 is SEHNR and CDR2 is FQNEAQ (reference sequence). Deletions cut 5 bases from V and 4 bases from J, with 15 bases between. The CDR3 reads CASSPTTGIYNEQFF. The CDR3 nucleotides read TGTGCCAGCAGCCCCACGACAGGAATTTACAATGAGCAGTTCTTC.

V and J are TRBV7-8 and TRBJ2-7; 8 nucleotides line up with TRBD2. Losses at the gene ends were 5 bases for V and 0 bases for J; bases not matched to a gene: 9. CDR1 and CDR2 (germline): SGHVS, FQNEAQ. This CDR3 is 16 amino acids long. CDR3 sequence reads: CASSQRPSGYSYEQYF. As DNA, the CDR3 is TGTGCCAGCAGCCAAAGGCCTAGCGGGTACTCCTACGAGCAGTACTTC.

The J gene is TRBJ1-2, the V gene TRBV5-4; D remains unclear. There are 14 residues in the CDR3. V lost 2 bases to trimming and J lost 1 base, with 9 bases between them. Germline V gives CDR1 SGHNT, CDR2 YYREEE (reference sequence). The CDR3 region is CASSLYSVNYGYTF. In nucleotides, the CDR3 is TGTGCCAGCAGCTTATATTCGGTTAACTATGGCTACACCTTC.

This CDR3 reads CASSQVGSPNSPLHF. CDR3 nucleotides: TGCGCCAGCAGCCAAGTGGGCAGCCCTAATTCACCCCTCCACTTT. The chain recombines TRBV4-1 with TRBJ1-6; D is uncertain. Germline V gives CDR1 MGHRA, CDR2 YSYEKL. The CDR3 sequence is 15 residues long. Deletions cut 1 base from V and 6 bases from J, with 10 bases between.

The rearrangement joins TRBV19 to TRBJ2-7; no definite D call. This CDR3 is 14 amino acids long. Trimming took 1 base from V and 2 from J, leaving 9 bases between them. The germline V gene has CDR1 LNHDA and CDR2 SQIVND (reference sequence). The DNA for the CDR3 is TGTGCCAGTAGTATAGTGGCGGTTACCTACGAGCAGTACTTC. Translating it yields CASSIVAVTYEQYF.

V gene TRBV19 combines with J gene TRBJ1-1; D gene unclear. Per the germline V gene, CDR1 is LNHDA and CDR2 is SQIVND (reference sequence). V was trimmed by 8 bases and J by 4 bases, leaving 11 bases between them. The CDR3 contains 12 residues. As DNA, the CDR3 is TGTGCCAGTGGTACCGCGGGCACTGAAGCTTTCTTT. As protein: CASGTAGTEAFF. The entire variable domain, with the rest obtained from reference TRBV19 and TRBJ1-1, is as follows: DGGITQSPKYLFRKEGQNVTLSCEQNLNHDAMYWYRQDPGQGLRLIYYSQIVNDFQKGDIAEGYSVSREKKESFPLTVTSAQKNPTAFYLCASGTAGTEAFFGQGTRLTVV.

The CDR3 spells CASSNPTRQGQPQHF. The CDR3 nucleotides are TGTGCCAGCAGTAACCCGACGAGACAGGGACAGCCCCAGCATTTT. V and J are TRBV6-5 and TRBJ1-5; 7 bases agree with TRBD1. The CDR3 runs to 15 residues. V shed 5 bases and J 7 bases; nucleotides not matched to a gene: 11. Per the germline V gene, CDR1 is MNHEY and CDR2 is SVGAGI.

This clone was observed a few times. The chain employs TRBV6-5 and TRBJ2-7, with 7 nucleotides matching TRBD1. Germline CDR1 reads MNHEY; CDR2 reads SVGAGI. V shed 6 bases, J shed 5 bases, and the junction held 13 bases outside the gene matches. This CDR3 has 15 amino acids. CDR3 sequence: CASRRPGQPGDEQYF. CDR3 nucleotide sequence: TGTGCCAGCAGGCGACCGGGACAGCCTGGGGACGAGCAGTACTTC.

The V and J genes are TRBV19 and TRBJ1-2, with a tentative D call TRBD1 (5 bases). This CDR3 spans 14 amino acids. V was pared by 2 bases and J by 2 bases, with 9 bases between. Per germline, CDR1 LNHDA and CDR2 SQIVND (reference sequence). The CDR3 DNA reads TGTGCCAGTAGTATATCGACAGTCAACTATGGCTACACCTTC. This translates into CASSISTVNYGYTF.

This rearrangement joins TRBV4-1 to TRBJ2-5; perhaps TRBD2 as D (6 bases). This CDR3 has 15 residues. The germline V gene encodes CDR1 MGHRA and CDR2 YSYEKL. V lost 3 bases to trimming and J lost 1 base, with 12 bases between them. CDR3 sequence (DNA): TGCGCCAGCAGCCAGAGGGCGGGGCTCCAAGAGACCCAGTACTTC. Its protein product is CASSQRAGLQETQYF.

This chain uses TRBV4-2 with TRBJ1-1; 8 bases align to TRBD1. Trimming cost V 3 bases and J 7 bases; bases outside gene matches: 10. This CDR3 has 15 amino acids. Germline V lookup: CDR1 LGHNA, CDR2 YNFKEQ. DNA of the CDR3: TGTGCCAGCAGCCAGTCGGACAGGGCCCCCGATGAAGCTTTCTTT. It translates to CASSQSDRAPDEAFF.

V usage is TRBV4-1 and J usage is TRBJ1-2; 8 bases map to TRBD1. The V segment lost 1 base and the J segment 4 bases; nucleotides outside the gene matches: 8. Germline values: CDR1 MGHRA, CDR2 YSYEKL. The CDR3 totals 16 residues. CDR3 loop: CASSQGRQGLFYGYTF. Written as DNA, the CDR3 is TGCGCCAGCAGCCAAGGTCGACAGGGGCTCTTCTATGGCTACACCTTC.

The chain recombines TRBV5-1 with TRBJ1-1; TRBD1 agrees at 7 bases. V shed 7 bases and J 4 bases; nucleotides not matched to a gene: 16. CDR1 and CDR2 from the germline V gene are SGHRS and YFSETQ. The CDR3 has 16 residues. CDR3 sequence reads: CASSDDRALATTEAFF. In DNA form, the CDR3 reads TGCGCCAGCTCGGACGACAGGGCGTTAGCGACCACTGAAGCTTTCTTT.

This chain connects TRBV6-2 or TRBV6-3 to TRBJ1-5, with D possibly matching TRBD1 (5 bases). The CDR3 runs 15 residues. CDR1 is MNHEY and CDR2 is SVGEGT in the germline V gene. V was clipped by 6 bases and J by 2 bases, with 14 bases between them. The CDR3 DNA follows: TGTGCCAGCAGCCCACATTGGGGGGGCAATCAGCCCCAGCATTTT. Amino acid sequence: CASSPHWGGNQPQHF.

This chain uses TRBV7-9 with TRBJ2-3, with no clear D. CDR1 is SEHNR, CDR2 FQNEAQ, per germline (reference sequence). This CDR3 has 15 amino acids. Trimming shortened V by 5 bases and J by 2 bases, and 14 bases separated the two germline ends. CDR3 DNA: TGTGCCAGCAGCCTGACGGGTACTTTCACAGATACGCAGTATTTT. This codes for CASSLTGTFTDTQYF.

The rearrangement uses TRBV19 and TRBJ1-2; D remains unclear. The germline V gene has CDR1 LNHDA and CDR2 SQIVND (reference sequence). This CDR3 has 14 amino acids. Trimming removed 3 bases at V and 8 bases at J, with 16 bases between. The DNA for the CDR3 is TGTGCCAGTAGTATTTTCCCCGCCTGGGCAGGCTACACCTTC. It translates to CASSIFPAWAGYTF.

The chain couples TRBV18 to TRBJ1-5, with a weak D call TRBD1 (5 bases). This CDR3 contains 17 residues. CDR1 is KGHSH and CDR2 is LQKENI in the germline V gene. Trimming stripped 3 bases from V and 1 base from J, with 16 bases between. The CDR3 DNA is TGTGCCAGCTCACCCTATGGGAGGGGCGGAAGCAATCAGCCCCAGCATTTT. It specifies CASSPYGRGGSNQPQHF.